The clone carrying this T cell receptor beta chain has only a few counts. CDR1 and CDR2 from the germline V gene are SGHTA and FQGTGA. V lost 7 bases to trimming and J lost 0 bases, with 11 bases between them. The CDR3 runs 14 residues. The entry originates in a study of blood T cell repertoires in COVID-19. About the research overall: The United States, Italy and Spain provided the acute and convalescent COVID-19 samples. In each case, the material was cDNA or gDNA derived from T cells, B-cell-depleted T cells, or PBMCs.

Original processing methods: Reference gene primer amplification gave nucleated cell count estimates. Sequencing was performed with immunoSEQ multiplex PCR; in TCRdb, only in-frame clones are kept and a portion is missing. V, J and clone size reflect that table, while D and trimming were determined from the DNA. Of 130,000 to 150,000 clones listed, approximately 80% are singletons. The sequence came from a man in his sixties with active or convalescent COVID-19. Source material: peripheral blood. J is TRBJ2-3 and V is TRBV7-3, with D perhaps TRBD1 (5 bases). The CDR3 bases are TGTGCCAGCACACCGACAGTTAGCACAGATACGCAGTATTTT. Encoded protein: CASTPTVSTDTQYF. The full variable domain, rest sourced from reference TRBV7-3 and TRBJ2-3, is GAGVSQTPSNKVTEKGKYVELRCDPISGHTALYWYRQSLGQGPEFLIYFQGTGAADDSGLPNDRFFAVRPEGSVSTLKIQRTERGDSAVYLCASTPTVSTDTQYFGPGTRLTVL.